The rows below give T cell receptor beta chains drawn from one sample of a study of blood T cell repertoires in COVID-19. Some clones are missing from TCRdb's copy, which holds only in-frame ones; the method was immunoSEQ multiplex PCR. The profile shows hundreds of thousands of clones, 75% to 85% of them singletons. Specimen: PBMCs or T cells enriched from blood (not recorded which). The origin of the receptors is a woman aged 40 to 49 with acute COVID-19. CDR3s leave out the opening cysteine and the closing phenylalanine or tryptophan. The order of the fields is D gene, J gene, V gene, CDR3 protein. The D gene is left open where the match is weak.

NA,TRBJ1-1,TRBV7-6,ASSLNGENTEAF
NA,TRBJ1-5,TRBV28,ASSLGFGENQPQH
TRBD1,TRBJ1-1,TRBV30,AWSSKDRGLGTEAF
TRBD1,TRBJ1-1,TRBV5-1,ASSLRGGQGQGSAEAF
NA,TRBJ1-4,TRBV6-1,ASSERQFNEKLF
TRBD1,TRBJ2-5,TRBV7-9,ASSSGQGAETQY
NA,TRBJ1-4,TRBV19,ASSIWGPAANEKLF
TRBD2,TRBJ2-5,TRBV7-9,ASSTHSGMPLETQY
NA,TRBJ1-2,TRBV15,ATSRTGLGYGYT
NA,TRBJ2-2,TRBV7-7,ASSLDAGNTGELF
TRBD2,TRBJ2-1,TRBV6-4,ASSDMRGNEQF
NA,TRBJ2-1,TRBV6-2/TRBV6-3,ASSSSGHEQF
NA,TRBJ1-2,TRBV28,ASSSPGGFWGYT
TRBD1,TRBJ1-2,TRBV5-8,ASSLAQDRANGYT
NA,TRBJ2-2,TRBV9,ASSVGDREDGELF
TRBD2,TRBJ2-2,TRBV19,ASSLFPAGAPGTGELF
NA,TRBJ1-2,TRBV11-2,ASSSRGANYGYT
TRBD1,TRBJ2-1,TRBV28,ASSLIGQGKFDEQF
NA,TRBJ1-1,TRBV28,ASSFAGASEAF
NA,TRBJ1-1,TRBV19,ASSRPRAANTEAF
NA,TRBJ2-7,TRBV19,ASSAGQRTYEQY
TRBD2,TRBJ2-3,TRBV6-5,ASRQTSGRVGTQY
TRBD1,TRBJ1-2,TRBV5-6,ASSPWTGEGGPYGYT
NA,TRBJ1-1,TRBV2,ASSDGPPNTEAF
NA,TRBJ1-4,TRBV6-5,ASSPNRDYDEKLF
TRBD1,TRBJ1-1,TRBV7-6,ASSLGGTANTEAF
NA,TRBJ2-5,TRBV6-2/TRBV6-3,ASSFRVGGETQY
TRBD2,TRBJ2-7,TRBV4-1,ASSQGLAGRSYEQY
NA,TRBJ1-3,TRBV2,ASSPLNGNTIY
NA,TRBJ1-5,TRBV16,ASSQSSGGPEPQH
NA,TRBJ1-6,TRBV28,ASRRADAASYNSPLH
NA,TRBJ1-5,TRBV28,ASSLWGGLDSNQPQH
NA,TRBJ2-7,TRBV2,ASRDDRSEQY
NA,TRBJ2-7,TRBV20-1,SAPSPYEQY
NA,TRBJ1-2,TRBV5-5,ASSSTANYGYT
NA,TRBJ1-1,TRBV11-3,ASSLGEQGAAF
TRBD1,TRBJ1-2,TRBV5-5,ASSLRTGGNYGYT
NA,TRBJ1-1,TRBV5-8,ASSLLVGRDTEAF
TRBD2,TRBJ2-5,TRBV27,ASSSPGTRGKQETQY
NA,TRBJ2-5,TRBV19,ASSPFIQETQY
TRBD1,TRBJ1-2,TRBV7-9,ASSLTIGQGHGYT
TRBD1,TRBJ1-1,TRBV5-8,ASSLIRQGPNTEAF
TRBD1,TRBJ2-7,TRBV10-2,ASSGRDRDISYEQY
NA,TRBJ1-6,TRBV7-2,ASSPRQVLSYNSPLH
TRBD1,TRBJ1-1,TRBV28,ASSSYRFTGQAQNTEAF
TRBD2,TRBJ2-7,TRBV13,ASSLAGGSSYEQY
TRBD1,TRBJ1-2,TRBV5-1,ASSPTGGDYGYT
TRBD2,TRBJ2-7,TRBV4-2,ASSQELGREVDEQY
TRBD1,TRBJ1-1,TRBV7-8,ASSPTWTGQNTEAF
TRBD2,TRBJ2-3,TRBV7-9,ASSRVVAGGTDTQY
NA,TRBJ2-1,TRBV30,AWSGVGGSSSSYNEQF
NA,TRBJ1-2,TRBV30,AWSPGRKSYGYT
NA,TRBJ1-1,TRBV19,ASRANGRPEGWNTEAF
TRBD2,TRBJ2-3,TRBV3-1/TRBV3-2,ASSQERGGDLTDTQY
NA,TRBJ1-6,TRBV7-2,ASSSQGRSPLH
TRBD2,TRBJ2-2,TRBV7-2,ASSLYGGSTGELF
TRBD1,TRBJ2-1,TRBV5-1,ASSPGQGSYNEQF
NA,TRBJ1-4,TRBV11-2,ASSLIGRGNEKLF
NA,TRBJ1-2,TRBV28,ASSLAQGGYGYT